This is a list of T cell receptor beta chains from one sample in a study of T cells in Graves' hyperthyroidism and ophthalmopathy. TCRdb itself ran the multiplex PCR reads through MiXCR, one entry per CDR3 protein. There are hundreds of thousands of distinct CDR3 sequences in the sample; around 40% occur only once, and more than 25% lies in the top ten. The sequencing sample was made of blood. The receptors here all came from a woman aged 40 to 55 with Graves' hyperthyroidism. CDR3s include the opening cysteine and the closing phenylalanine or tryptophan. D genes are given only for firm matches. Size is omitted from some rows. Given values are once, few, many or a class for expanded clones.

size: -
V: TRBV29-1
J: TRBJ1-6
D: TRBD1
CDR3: CSVSEGQGAPPLHF
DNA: TGCAGCGTTAGTGAGGGACAGGGTGCACCACCCCTCCACTTT

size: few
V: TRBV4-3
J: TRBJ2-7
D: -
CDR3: CASSQEYQTTVQYF
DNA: TGCGCCAGCAGCCAAGAGTATCAGACTACCGTGCAGTACTTC

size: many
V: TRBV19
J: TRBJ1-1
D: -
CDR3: CASSASGSEAFF
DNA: TGTGCCAGTTCCGCCTCGGGTTCTGAAGCTTTCTTT

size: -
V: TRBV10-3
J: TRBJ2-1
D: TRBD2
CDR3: CAISESERGAREQFF
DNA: TGTGCCATCAGTGAGTCCGAGCGGGGGGCGCGGGAGCAGTTCTTC

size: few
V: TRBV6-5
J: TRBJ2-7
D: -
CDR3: CASAAGVEYEQYF
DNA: TGTGCCAGCGCCGCCGGGGTAGAGTACGAGCAGTACTTC

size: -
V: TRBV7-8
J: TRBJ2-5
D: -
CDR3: CASSLDRAGLQETQYF
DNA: TGCGCCAGCAGCTTGGACCGGGCAGGCTTACAAGAGACCCAGTACTTC

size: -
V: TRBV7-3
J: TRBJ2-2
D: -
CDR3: CASSVEGTGELVF
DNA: TGTGCCAGCAGCGTAGAAGGGACCGGGGAGCTGGTTTTT

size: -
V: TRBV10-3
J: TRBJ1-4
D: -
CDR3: CAVGTMGEKLFF
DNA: TGTGCCGTCGGGACGATGGGTGAAAAACTGTTTTTT

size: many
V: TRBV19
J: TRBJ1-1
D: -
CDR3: CASSPARTEATEAFF
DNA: TGTGCCAGTAGCCCGGCCCGGACCGAGGCGACTGAAGCTTTCTTT

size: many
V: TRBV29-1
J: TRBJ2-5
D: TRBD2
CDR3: CSAGTSGGRETQYF
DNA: TGCAGCGCCGGGACTAGCGGGGGAAGAGAGACCCAGTACTTC

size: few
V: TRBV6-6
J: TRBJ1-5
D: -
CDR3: CASSYDGWQPQHF
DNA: TGTGCCAGCAGTTACGACGGGTGGCAGCCCCAGCATTTT

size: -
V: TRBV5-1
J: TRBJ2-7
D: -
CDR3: CASSLLERTYEQHF
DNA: TGTGCCAGCAGCTTGTTAGAGCGGACATACGAGCAGCACTTC

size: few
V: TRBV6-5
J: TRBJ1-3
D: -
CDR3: CAARGSGNTIYF
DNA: TGTGCGGCGCGGGGATCTGGAAACACCATATATTTT

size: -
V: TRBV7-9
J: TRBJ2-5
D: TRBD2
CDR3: CASSRDYRETQYF
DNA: TGTGCCAGCAGCCGGGACTATCGAGAGACCCAGTACTTC

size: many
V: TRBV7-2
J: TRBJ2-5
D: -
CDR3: CASTSKGTQYF
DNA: TGTGCCAGCACCTCCAAGGGGACCCAGTACTTC

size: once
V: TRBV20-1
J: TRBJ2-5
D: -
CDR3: CSASRAAVPQETQYF
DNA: TGCAGTGCTAGTAGGGCGGCGGTACCTCAAGAGACCCAGTACTTC

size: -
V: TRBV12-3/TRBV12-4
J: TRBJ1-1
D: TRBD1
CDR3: CASSRGQGATEAFF
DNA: TGTGCCAGCAGTAGAGGACAGGGGGCGACTGAAGCTTTCTTT

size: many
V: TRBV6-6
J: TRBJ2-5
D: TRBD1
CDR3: CASSYGSDRQETQYF
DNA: TGTGCCAGCAGTTACGGTTCGGACAGGCAAGAGACCCAGTACTTC

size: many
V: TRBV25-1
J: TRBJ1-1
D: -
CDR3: CASSAHANTEAFF
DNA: TGTGCCAGCAGTGCTCACGCGAACACTGAAGCTTTCTTT

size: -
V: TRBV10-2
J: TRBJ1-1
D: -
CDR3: CASSLLSVGTEAFF
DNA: TGTGCCAGCAGTCTCCTAAGTGTGGGGACTGAAGCTTTCTTT

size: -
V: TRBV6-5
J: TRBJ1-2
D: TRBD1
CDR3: CASSYIPGQGNYGYTF
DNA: TGTGCCAGCAGTTACATACCGGGACAGGGTAACTATGGCTACACCTTC

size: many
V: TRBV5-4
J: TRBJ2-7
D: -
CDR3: CASSWTGSYEQYF
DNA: TGTGCCAGCAGCTGGACGGGATCCTACGAGCAGTACTTC

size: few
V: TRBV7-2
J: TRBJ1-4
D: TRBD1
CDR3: CASSLTQGAGKLFF
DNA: TGTGCCAGCAGCTTGACGCAGGGGGCCGGAAAACTGTTTTTT

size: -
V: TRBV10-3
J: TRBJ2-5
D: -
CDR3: CAISEAREETQYF
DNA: TGTGCCATCAGTGAGGCCAGGGAGGAGACCCAGTACTTC

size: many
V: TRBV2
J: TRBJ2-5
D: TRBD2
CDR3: CASTGLAGQETQYF
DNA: TGTGCCAGTACTGGACTAGCGGGGCAAGAGACCCAGTACTTC

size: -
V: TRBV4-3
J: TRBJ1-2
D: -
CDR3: CASSQEEGRGTYGYTF
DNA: TGCGCCAGCAGCCAAGAAGAGGGGAGGGGGACCTATGGCTACACCTTC

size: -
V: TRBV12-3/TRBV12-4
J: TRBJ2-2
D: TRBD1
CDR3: CASSDRGDGAGELFF
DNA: TGTGCCAGCAGTGACAGGGGGGACGGAGCCGGGGAGCTGTTTTTT

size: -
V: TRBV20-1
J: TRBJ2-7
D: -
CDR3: CSARGGGSSYEQYF
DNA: TGCAGTGCTAGAGGTGGGGGGAGCTCCTACGAGCAGTACTTC

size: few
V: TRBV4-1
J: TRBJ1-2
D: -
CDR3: CASSYNTQRRANYGYTF
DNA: TGCGCCAGCAGTTACAACACCCAAAGGCGCGCTAACTATGGCTACACCTTC

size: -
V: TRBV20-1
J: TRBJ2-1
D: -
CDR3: CSARGSLAMYSNEQFF
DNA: TGCAGCGCTAGAGGCTCGCTGGCGATGTATTCGAATGAGCAGTTCTTC

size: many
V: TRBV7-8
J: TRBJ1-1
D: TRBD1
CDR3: CASSFAQGPNTEAFF
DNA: TGTGCCAGCAGTTTCGCACAGGGGCCTAACACTGAAGCTTTCTTT

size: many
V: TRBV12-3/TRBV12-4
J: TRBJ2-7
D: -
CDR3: CASRPSSTVNEQYF
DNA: TGTGCCAGCAGACCTAGCTCGACAGTAAACGAGCAGTACTTC

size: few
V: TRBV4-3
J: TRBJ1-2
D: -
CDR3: CASSQEIVAAIYGYTF
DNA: TGCGCCAGCAGCCAAGAAATAGTGGCCGCGATCTATGGCTACACCTTC

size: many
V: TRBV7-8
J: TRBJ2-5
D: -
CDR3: CASRSWGWGYQETQYF
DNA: TGTGCCAGCAGGTCGTGGGGCTGGGGGTACCAAGAGACCCAGTACTTC

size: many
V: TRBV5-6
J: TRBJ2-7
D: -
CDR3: CASSFRGGNYEQYF
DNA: TGTGCCAGCAGCTTCAGGGGCGGAAACTACGAGCAGTACTTC

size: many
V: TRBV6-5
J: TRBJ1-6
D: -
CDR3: CASSYGYNSPLHF
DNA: TGTGCCAGCAGTTACGGCTATAATTCACCCCTCCACTTT

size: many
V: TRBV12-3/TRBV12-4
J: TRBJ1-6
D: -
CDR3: CASSPVIGVDSPLHF
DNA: TGTGCCAGCAGCCCGGTGATCGGGGTTGATTCACCCCTCCACTTT

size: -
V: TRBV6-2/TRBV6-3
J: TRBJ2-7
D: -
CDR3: CASSTRTYEQYF
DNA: TGTGCCAGCAGTACCCGAACATACGAGCAGTACTTC

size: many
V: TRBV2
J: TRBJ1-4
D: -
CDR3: CASSEPPQKAWGQTEKLFF
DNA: TGTGCCAGCAGTGAACCCCCTCAAAAAGCGTGGGGGCAGACTGAAAAACTGTTTTTT

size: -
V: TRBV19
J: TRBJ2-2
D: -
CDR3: CASLVNGALTGELFF
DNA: TGTGCCAGTCTGGTGAATGGGGCGCTTACCGGGGAGCTGTTTTTT

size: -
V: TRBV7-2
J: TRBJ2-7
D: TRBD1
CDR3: CASSLRQGRYEQYF
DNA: TGTGCCAGCAGTCTCAGACAGGGACGCTACGAGCAGTACTTC

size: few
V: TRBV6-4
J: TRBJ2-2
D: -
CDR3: CASSDSGEDGELFF
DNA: TGTGCCAGCAGTGACTCGGGGGAAGACGGGGAGCTGTTTTTT

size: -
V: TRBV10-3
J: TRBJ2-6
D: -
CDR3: CATRESDGANVLTF
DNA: TGTGCCACCCGGGAATCTGATGGGGCCAACGTCCTGACTTTC

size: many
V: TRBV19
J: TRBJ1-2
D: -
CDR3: CASTLTERRGYTF
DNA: TGTGCCAGTACCCTAACAGAGCGGCGAGGCTACACCTTC

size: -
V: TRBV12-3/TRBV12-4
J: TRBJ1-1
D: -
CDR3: CASIMGRGNTEAFF
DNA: TGTGCCAGCATCATGGGGCGCGGGAACACTGAAGCTTTCTTT

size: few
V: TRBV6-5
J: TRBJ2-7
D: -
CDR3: CASSYSWVRQGSYEQYF
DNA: TGTGCCAGCAGTTACTCGTGGGTCAGGCAGGGATCCTACGAGCAGTACTTC

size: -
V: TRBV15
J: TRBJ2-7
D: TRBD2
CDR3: CATSRDRGGYEQHF
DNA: TGTGCCACCAGCAGAGATCGGGGGGGCTACGAGCAGCACTTC

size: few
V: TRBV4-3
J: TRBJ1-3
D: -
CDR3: CASSHVERGAGNTIYF
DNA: TGCGCCAGCAGCCACGTTGAAAGAGGGGCTGGAAACACCATATATTTT

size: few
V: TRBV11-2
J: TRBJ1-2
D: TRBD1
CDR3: CASSPTGGQTNYGYTF
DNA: TGTGCCAGCAGCCCTACAGGGGGCCAAACCAACTATGGCTACACCTTC

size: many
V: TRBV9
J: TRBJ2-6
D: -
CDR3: CASSVDGNSGANVLTF
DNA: TGTGCCAGCAGCGTAGACGGGAATTCAGGGGCCAACGTCCTGACTTTC

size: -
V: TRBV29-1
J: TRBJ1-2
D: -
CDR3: CSGKNYGYTF
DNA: TGCAGCGGGAAAAACTATGGCTACACCTTC

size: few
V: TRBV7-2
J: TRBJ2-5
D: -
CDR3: CASSSGGPQETQYF
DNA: TGTGCCAGCAGCAGTGGGGGCCCTCAAGAGACCCAGTACTTC

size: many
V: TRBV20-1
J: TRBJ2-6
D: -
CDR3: CSAASGSGANVLTF
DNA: TGCAGTGCCGCGTCGGGATCTGGGGCCAACGTCCTGACTTTC

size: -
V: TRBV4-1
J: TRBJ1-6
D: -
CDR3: CASNIGSSPLHF
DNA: TGCGCCAGCAATATTGGGAGTTCACCCCTCCACTTT

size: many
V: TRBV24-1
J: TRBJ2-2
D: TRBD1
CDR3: CATSDGTDNTGELFF
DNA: TGTGCCACCAGTGACGGGACAGACAACACCGGGGAGCTGTTTTTT

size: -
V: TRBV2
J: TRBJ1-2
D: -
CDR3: CASSVGQNYGYTF
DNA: TGTGCCAGCAGTGTCGGGCAGAACTATGGCTACACCTTC

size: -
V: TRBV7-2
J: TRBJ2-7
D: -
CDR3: CASSNPGGRYEQYF
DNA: TGTGCCAGCAGCAACCCCGGGGGCCGCTACGAGCAGTACTTC